The clone carrying this TCR beta chain was found a few times. Its specificity is not known. The data were obtained in a study of T-cell memory formation after mild COVID-19. Study-wide results and limits: For contracting clones, CD4+ ones sat mainly in CM and EM, CD8+ in EMRA.

Trimming cost V 4 bases and J 3 bases, with 16 bases left between them. CDR3 length: 15 amino acids. Germline CDR1 reads MNHNY; CDR2 reads SVGAGI (reference sequence). A single record per CDR3 protein comes from TCRdb applying MiXCR to the 5' RACE reads. The data contain hundreds of thousands of distinct CDR3 sequences, around 27% of them singletons. Sequencing was carried out using PBMCs or a T cell subset sorted from them (not recorded which). The TCR originated in an adult woman who had mild COVID-19 (a few samples of this study predate the infection). Cell type and time point are not known. V is TRBV6-6 and J is TRBJ2-7, with D possibly matching TRBD2 (6 bases). CDR3 nucleotides: TGTGCCAGCAGTTCTGCCTCGGACTACTACTACGAGCAGTACTTC. Its translation: CASSSASDYYYEQYF.